The 27 T cell receptor beta chains in this list originate from one sample, sequenced in a study of PD-1 blockade in classical Hodgkin lymphoma. Time point defined: cycle 4 day 1 (C4D1), after less than 7 weeks of nivolumab. Each patient relapsed following autologous stem cell transplantation, and prior brentuximab vedotin exposure differed. Sequencing was performed with immunoSEQ multiplex PCR; in TCRdb, only in-frame clones are kept and a portion is missing. The table lists tens of thousands of clones, around nine tenths of them singletons, with about 8% in the top ten. Sequenced here: peripheral blood mononuclear cells (PBMCs), sampled before the fourth cycle of nivolumab. The source is a human donor with classical Hodgkin lymphoma.

V and J are TRBV7-8 and TRBJ1-2; possible D gene TRBD1, 5 bases. Germline V gene lookup returns CDR1 SGHVS and CDR2 FQNEAQ. V dropped 3 bases and J dropped 7 bases, with 12 bases sitting between them. This CDR3 contains 13 residues. The chain's CDR3 is CASSLVGGGGYTF. The DNA of the CDR3 is TGTGCCAGCAGCTTGGTCGGGGGTGGTGGCTACACCTTC.

This clone was counted a single time. The V and J genes are TRBV11-3 and TRBJ2-3; a weak D match, TRBD2 (5 bases). The germline V gene encodes CDR1 SGHNT and CDR2 YENEEA. The CDR3 runs to 13 residues. V shed 3 bases and J shed 8 bases, with 12 bases lying between them. CDR3 residues: CASSFSELGTQYF. CDR3 DNA: TGTGCCAGCAGCTTTTCCGAACTAGGTACGCAGTATTTT.

The chain joins TRBV5-3 to TRBJ1-2, with D tentatively TRBD1 (6 bases). TRBV5-3 is designated an ORF whose function remains uncertain. The V gene lost 5 bases and the J gene lost 13 bases, with 24 bases spanning the gap. The CDR3 length is 14 residues. CDR3 nucleotide sequence: TGTGCCAGAAGTTTTACTCGGACAGACACCTGCTTCACCTTC. This sequence encodes CARSFTRTDTCFTF.

V is TRBV2 and J is TRBJ2-7, with TRBD2 matching 10 bases. This CDR3 comprises 15 residues. Germline values: CDR1 SNHLY, CDR2 FYNNEI. The V segment lost 3 bases and the J segment 2 bases; nucleotides outside the gene matches: 4. CDR3 DNA sequence: TGTGCCAGCAGTGAGGCACTAGCGGGGCCCTACGAGCAGTACTTC. Translated, it gives CASSEALAGPYEQYF. Full variable domain (outside the CDR3, taken from reference TRBV2 and TRBJ2-7): EPEVTQTPSHQVTQMGQEVILRCVPISNHLYFYWYRQILGQKVEFLVSFYNNEISEKSEIFDDQFSVERPDGSNFTLKIRSTKLEDSAMYFCASSEALAGPYEQYFGPGTRLTVT.

The chain employs TRBV27 and TRBJ1-4, with D unclear. V dropped 4 bases and J dropped 3 bases, with 3 bases sitting between them. CDR1 is MNHEY and CDR2 is SMNVEV in the germline V gene (reference sequence). CDR3 size: 12 residues. This CDR3 reads CASSSPNEKLFF. CDR3 nucleotides: TGTGCCAGCAGTTCGCCTAATGAAAAACTGTTTTTT.

A remark on this clone: Other DNA sequences in the same sample also yield this CDR3. This rearrangement joins TRBV5-1 to TRBJ2-1; a possible D gene is TRBD2 (5 bases). There are 15 residues in the CDR3. The germline V gene has CDR1 SGHRS and CDR2 YFSETQ. Between the trimmed V and J ends, which lost 0 bases and 0 bases, there was a span of 7 bases. CDR3 in DNA: TGCGCCAGCAGCTTGGCGGGGAGCTCCTACAATGAGCAGTTCTTC. It translates to CASSLAGSSYNEQFF.

This clone has only one observation. This chain uses TRBV5-6 with TRBJ2-7, with D perhaps TRBD1 (6 bases). CDR3 length: 13 residues. Germline CDR1 reads SGHDT; CDR2 reads YYEEEE. V lost 0 bases and J lost 10, with 14 bases in between. The CDR3 coding sequence is TGTGCCAGCAGCTTGGCGGGGACACCCCTACAGTACTTC. Encoded protein: CASSLAGTPLQYF.

The genes are TRBV6-4 and TRBJ1-4, with 7 bases lining up with TRBD1. This CDR3 contains 15 residues. Trimming at V came to 2 bases and at J to 4 bases, leaving 4 bases not matched to a gene. CDR1 and CDR2 from the germline V gene are MRHNA and SNTAGT. The DNA of the CDR3 is TGTGCCAGCAGTGACCTGACAGGGTTTAATGAAAAACTGTTTTTT. This gives the protein CASSDLTGFNEKLFF.

The chain has TRBV6-1 and TRBJ1-5, with TRBD1 as a possible D gene (5 bases). Germline assignment: CDR1 MNHNS and CDR2 SASEGT. The CDR3 runs 14 residues. The germline V and J ends were trimmed by 6 bases and 3 bases, with 12 bases remaining between them. In DNA form, the CDR3 reads TGTGCCAGCAGAAGCGACAGTTCCAATCAGCCCCAGCATTTT. It is translated as CASRSDSSNQPQHF.

This clone was counted between two and nine times. The gene calls are TRBV7-9 and TRBJ1-6; D unclear. CDR3 length: 13 amino acids. Germline CDR1 is SEHNR and CDR2 is FQNEAQ (reference sequence). The V and J ends lost 1 base and 7 bases respectively, with 5 bases between them. The CDR3 DNA follows: TGTGCCAGCAGCTTAGGGACCAATTCACCCCTCCACTTT. It is translated as CASSLGTNSPLHF.

A single count supports this clone. The chain uses TRBV7-8 and TRBJ2-1; D gene ambiguous. The CDR3 is made up of 14 amino acids. The germline CDR1 and CDR2 sequences are SGHVS and FQNEAQ. V lost 5 bases and J lost 0, with 8 bases in between. CDR3: CASSPPVSYNEQFF. Written as DNA, the CDR3 is TGTGCCAGCAGCCCGCCCGTCTCCTACAATGAGCAGTTCTTC.

The V call is TRBV30, the J call TRBJ2-4; 7 bases are shared with TRBD1. From germline, CDR1 is GTSNPN and CDR2 SVGIG (reference sequence). Germline trimming cut 6 bases from V and 5 bases from J; bases unmatched to any gene: 7. The CDR3 totals 13 residues. DNA of the CDR3: TGTGCCTGCAGCCGACAGGGCGAAAACATTCAGTACTTC. Its protein is CACSRQGENIQYF.

The chain combines TRBV18 with TRBJ1-5, with 9 bases identical to TRBD1. There are 15 residues in the CDR3. Losses at the gene ends were 3 bases for V and 4 bases for J; bases not matched to a gene: 4. In germline, CDR1 is KGHSH, CDR2 LQKENI. CDR3 sequence reads: CASSPRTGENQPQHF. CDR3 bases: TGTGCCAGCTCACCCCGGACAGGGGAAAATCAGCCCCAGCATTTT.

The rearrangement uses TRBV10-2 and TRBJ2-7; 8 bases map to TRBD1. The CDR3 is 17 residues long. V gave up 4 bases and J gave up 4 bases; unmatched junction bases: 15. Germline V gene data show CDR1 as WSHSY and CDR2 as SAAADI. Written as DNA, the CDR3 is TGCGCCAGCAGTGGGATACTCCTCAGGACAGGGCGGTACGAGCAGTACTTC. As protein: CASSGILLRTGRYEQYF.

This chain links TRBV28 with TRBJ1-1; TRBD1 aligns across 7 bases. The ends lost 4 bases at V and 5 bases at J; junction bases unmatched: 7. CDR1 and CDR2 from the germline V gene are MDHEN and SYDVKM. The CDR3 has 14 amino acids. The CDR3 reads CASSYTGARTEAFF. As DNA, the CDR3 is TGTGCCAGCAGTTACACAGGGGCCCGAACTGAAGCTTTCTTT. Full variable domain (rest looked up from reference TRBV28 and TRBJ1-1): DVKVTQSSRYLVKRTGEKVFLECVQDMDHENMFWYRQDPGLGLRLIYFSYDVKMKEKGDIPEGYSVSREKKERFSLILESASTNQTSMYLCASSYTGARTEAFFGQGTRLTVV.

The chain recombines TRBV4-1 with TRBJ1-2, with D hard to call. V lost 0 bases and J 2 bases, leaving 10 bases between the germline ends. Germline lookup yields CDR1 MGHRA and CDR2 YSYEKL. This CDR3 comprises 15 residues. This CDR3 is CASSQDRSTNYGYTF. In DNA form, the CDR3 reads TGCGCCAGCAGCCAAGACAGGTCTACCAACTATGGCTACACCTTC.

The chain is built from TRBV10-1 and TRBJ2-7; D remains unclear. CDR3 length: 13 amino acids. Per the germline V gene, CDR1 is WNHNN and CDR2 is SYGVQD (reference sequence). Trimming cost V 3 bases and J 1 base, with 7 bases left between them. This chain's CDR3 is CASSDGVSYEQYF. In nucleotides, the CDR3 is TGCGCCAGCAGTGATGGGGTTTCCTACGAGCAGTACTTC.

The chain joins TRBV28 to TRBJ1-3, with D perhaps TRBD1 (6 bases). The CDR3 extends over 13 amino acids. Trimming cost V 6 bases and J 6 bases, with 12 bases left between them. Germline V gene lookup returns CDR1 MDHEN and CDR2 SYDVKM. CDR3 loop: CASSPGVENTIYF. The CDR3 nucleotides read TGTGCCAGCAGCCCAGGGGTGGAAAACACCATATATTTT.

This chain connects TRBV9 to TRBJ1-4; 11 positions agree with TRBD1. Germline CDR1 SGDLS, CDR2 YYNGEE. V lost 3 bases and J lost 8; bases outside the gene matches: 6. This CDR3 is built from 15 residues. The CDR3 DNA follows: TGTGCCAGCAGCGGCACGGGACAGGGGGAGGAAAAACTGTTTTTT. Its protein is CASSGTGQGEEKLFF.

The chain joins TRBV7-6 to TRBJ2-7; 10 bases agree with TRBD2. The CDR3 consists of 14 residues. Losses at the gene ends were 1 base for V and 7 bases for J; bases not matched to a gene: 4. Germline CDR1 SGHVS, CDR2 FNYEAQ. The CDR3 nucleotides are TGTGCCAGCAGCTTAGAGCGGGGGGGCGGTGAGCAGTACTTC. Protein sequence: CASSLERGGGEQYF.

This sequence joins TRBV11-3 and TRBJ2-1; 8 bases line up with TRBD2. The trim removed 1 base at V and 8 bases at J, leaving 1 base unmatched. The CDR3 is 13 amino acids. Germline V gene lookup returns CDR1 SGHNT and CDR2 YENEEA. Here the CDR3 reads CASSLVTSDEQFF. CDR3 in DNA: TGTGCCAGCAGCTTAGTGACTAGCGATGAGCAGTTCTTC. The whole variable domain, remainder taken from reference TRBV11-3 and TRBJ2-1, is EAGVVQSPRYKIIEKKQPVAFWCNPISGHNTLYWYLQNLGQGPELLIRYENEEAVDDSQLPKDRFSAERLKGVDSTLKIQPAELGDSAVYLCASSLVTSDEQFFGPGTRLTVL.

The rearrangement uses TRBV10-3 and TRBJ1-1; 8 positions match TRBD1. Trimming at V came to 6 bases and at J to 3 bases, leaving 6 bases not matched to a gene. Germline V gives CDR1 ENHRY, CDR2 SYGVKD. This CDR3 contains 14 residues. Here the CDR3 reads CAIRLDREDTEAFF. The CDR3 DNA reads as TGTGCCATCAGATTGGACAGGGAGGACACTGAAGCTTTCTTT.

The chain employs TRBV7-9 and TRBJ1-1; TRBD1 matches at 7 bases. This CDR3 region has 15 residues. V was pared by 1 base and J by 4 bases, with 6 bases of the junction left unmatched. The V gene's germline CDR1 is SEHNR and CDR2 FQNEAQ (reference sequence). CDR3 in DNA: TGTGCCAGCAGCTTAGGCGAATACAGGGGCACTGAAGCTTTCTTT. Its translation: CASSLGEYRGTEAFF.

This clone was picked up a small number of times. The J gene is TRBJ1-1, the V gene TRBV29-1; 7 bases align to TRBD1. J lost 4 bases, V lost 7 bases, and 9 bases had no gene match. This CDR3 contains 13 residues. The germline V gene has CDR1 SQVTM and CDR2 ANQGSEA. CDR3 bases: TGCAGCGCGCACAGAGACAGGGCCACTGAAGCTTTCTTT. It yields the protein CSAHRDRATEAFF.

This chain uses TRBV5-1 with TRBJ1-1; no clear D. The V end was cut by 9 bases, the J end by 0 bases, with 12 bases between. Per germline, CDR1 SGHRS and CDR2 YFSETQ. CDR3 length: 13 amino acids. CDR3 DNA: TGCGCCAACAAGAGCGGGGTGAACACTGAAGCTTTCTTT. Its protein is CANKSGVNTEAFF.

This chain joins TRBV28 and TRBJ1-1, with a tentative D call TRBD1 (5 bases). The CDR3 runs to 14 residues. Trimming cost V 6 bases and J 3 bases, with 14 bases left between them. The V gene's germline CDR1 is MDHEN and CDR2 SYDVKM. CDR3 nucleotides: TGTGCCAGCAGGTCCCAGGGATGGGACACTGAAGCTTTCTTT. It is translated as CASRSQGWDTEAFF. Full variable domain (rest looked up from reference TRBV28 and TRBJ1-1): DVKVTQSSRYLVKRTGEKVFLECVQDMDHENMFWYRQDPGLGLRLIYFSYDVKMKEKGDIPEGYSVSREKKERFSLILESASTNQTSMYLCASRSQGWDTEAFFGQGTRLTVV.

V and J are TRBV27 and TRBJ2-1; TRBD2 matches 8 bases. CDR1 and CDR2 from the germline V gene are MNHEY and SMNVEV (reference sequence). The CDR3 contains 15 residues. The V and J ends lost 2 bases and 5 bases, in that order; junction bases with no gene match: 5. The CDR3 region has the DNA TGTGCCAGCAGTTTAGGTGTTAGCGGGGACAATGAGCAGTTCTTC. This translates into CASSLGVSGDNEQFF.